The next 25 T cell receptor beta chains were all read from a single sample in a study of response to subunit inactivated influenza vaccine. One entry per CDR3 protein results from TCRdb running MiXCR on the RT-PCR reads. The table includes some 550,000 distinct CDR3 sequences, roughly 23% detected once. These data also featured in a second study, about T cells expressing NK-cell markers. That paper notes: Libraries used 5'RACE template switching adding universal primer site and UMIs.

The sequenced sample was CD4+ T cells sorted from PBMCs, obtained approximately 12 days after vaccination. Source of these receptors: a man aged 50 or older who received an inactivated influenza vaccine.

V usage is TRBV25-1 and J usage is TRBJ2-2, with D uncertain. This CDR3 comprises 17 residues. V shed 4 bases and J shed 0 bases, with 15 bases lying between them. The germline V gene encodes CDR1 MGHDK and CDR2 SYGVNS. For the CDR3, the DNA is TGTGCCAGCAGTGGCTCAACGGGCGCGTCGAACACCGGGGAGCTGTTTTTT. Translation gives CASSGSTGASNTGELFF.

In its sample, this clonotype was seen a few times. This chain links TRBV7-9 with TRBJ2-1; D might be TRBD1 (6 bases). The germline V gene has CDR1 SEHNR and CDR2 FQNEAQ (reference sequence). The CDR3 spans 13 residues. Trimming took 3 bases from V and 9 from J, leaving 12 bases between them. The CDR3 spells CASSFTGRSEQFF. The CDR3 DNA reads as TGTGCCAGCAGCTTTACAGGGCGAAGTGAGCAGTTCTTC.

This clonotype has only a few counts. The chain carries TRBV30 and TRBJ1-1; TRBD1 agrees at 7 bases. The V segment lost 1 base and the J segment 4 bases; nucleotides outside the gene matches: 6. In germline, CDR1 is GTSNPN, CDR2 SVGIG (reference sequence). The CDR3 extends over 14 amino acids. CDR3 sequence (DNA): TGTGCCTGGAGTGGCTACAGGGGAATCACTGAAGCTTTCTTT. It is translated as CAWSGYRGITEAFF.

The chain employs TRBV6-1 and TRBJ1-2; a possible D gene is TRBD1 (5 bases). The CDR3 is made up of 13 amino acids. Trimming took off 8 bases at V and 4 bases at J, with 14 bases between the two ends. Germline V gene data show CDR1 as MNHNS and CDR2 as SASEGT. CDR3 nucleotides: TGTGCCAGCGGGCAGGGAGCGGGCTATGGCTACACCTTC. Protein: CASGQGAGYGYTF.

The CDR3, as DNA: TGTGCCAGCAGGAAGAAAATCACCGGGAGCGGGAACACTGAAGCTTTCTTT. The encoded protein is CASRKKITGSGNTEAFF. The rearrangement joins TRBV13 to TRBJ1-1; D remains ambiguous. The CDR3 is 17 residues long. The germline CDR1 and CDR2 sequences are PRHDT and FYEKMQ (reference sequence). The ends were cut back, 6 bases at V and 1 base at J, with 21 bases in the middle.

The table lists this clonotype with a few counts. The J gene is TRBJ1-5, the V gene TRBV5-6; TRBD1 aligns across 8 bases. V trimming: 4 bases; J trimming: 4 bases; junction bases outside the gene matches: 7. Germline CDR1 and CDR2: SGHDT and YYEEEE. CDR3 length: 15 residues. The CDR3 DNA sequence: TGTGCCAGCAGCACCTCCGGGACAGGTAATCAGCCCCAGCATTTT. Protein sequence: CASSTSGTGNQPQHF.

This clonotype came up a few times. The rearrangement uses TRBV4-3 and TRBJ2-7, with unresolved D. Germline-derived CDR1 and CDR2 are LGHNA and YSLEER. This CDR3 spans 14 amino acids. The V gene lost 4 bases and the J gene lost 7 bases, with 17 bases spanning the gap. The CDR3 loop reads CASSLETGSREQYF. The CDR3 DNA reads as TGCGCCAGCAGCCTAGAGACGGGTAGTAGGGAGCAGTACTTC.

This clonotype came up many times. The chain joins TRBV29-1 to TRBJ1-2; D uncertain. Looked up from germline, CDR1 is SQVTM and CDR2 is ANQGSEA. The length of the CDR3 is 13 residues. V was shortened by 3 bases and J by 0 bases, with 8 bases between the two germline ends. CDR3 amino acids: CSVEELANYGYTF. CDR3 coding DNA: TGCAGCGTTGAGGAGTTAGCTAACTATGGCTACACCTTC. Full variable domain (outside the CDR3, taken from reference TRBV29-1 and TRBJ1-2): SAVISQKPSRDICQRGTSLTIQCQVDSQVTMMFWYRQQPGQSLTLIATANQGSEATYESGFVIDKFPISRPNLTFSTLTVSNMSPEDSSIYLCSVEELANYGYTFGSGTRLTVV.

This clonotype was counted only a few times. The chain couples TRBV12-3 or TRBV12-4 to TRBJ2-7; 8 bases are a match to TRBD2. With 5 bases clipped from V and 4 bases from J, the junction kept 10 bases outside the gene matches. The CDR3 is 15 amino acids. CDR3 nucleotides: TGTGCCAGCAGTCAAAGACGGGGGGGCCTGTACGAGCAGTACTTC. This encodes CASSQRRGGLYEQYF.

In its sample, this clonotype was seen many times. This chain joins TRBV7-2 and TRBJ2-5, with a tentative D call TRBD1 (5 bases). The CDR3 runs to 14 residues. The V gene's germline CDR1 is SGHTA and CDR2 FQGNSA. Trimming took 4 bases from V and 1 from J, leaving 10 bases between them. The CDR3 sequence is CASSSQASQETQYF. As DNA, the CDR3 is TGTGCCAGCAGCTCACAGGCATCCCAAGAGACCCAGTACTTC.

This clonotype occurred a few times. The chain recombines TRBV2 with TRBJ2-2; no firm D call. Germline V lookup: CDR1 SNHLY, CDR2 FYNNEI. CDR3 size: 13 residues. With 4 bases removed from V and 4 bases from J, the gap between germline ends came to 7 bases. The CDR3 reads CASSVRITGELFF. CDR3 coding DNA: TGTGCCAGCAGTGTTAGGATCACCGGGGAGCTGTTTTTT.

This chain joins TRBV27 and TRBJ2-7; TRBD2 agrees at 9 bases. The CDR3 runs to 14 residues. Trimming cost V 5 bases and J 6 bases; bases outside gene matches: 8. Germline V gene lookup returns CDR1 MNHEY and CDR2 SMNVEV (reference sequence). The CDR3 here is CASSLNSGRTEQYF. DNA for the CDR3: TGTGCCAGCAGTCTCAATAGCGGGAGAACCGAGCAGTACTTC.

This clonotype was observed a few times. At one end, the junction sequence differs from germline, possibly due to a read error. V usage is TRBV20-1 and J usage is TRBJ2-5; possible D gene TRBD2, 6 bases. Looked up from germline, CDR1 is DFQATT and CDR2 is SNEGSKA (reference sequence). The CDR3 consists of 16 residues. This chain's CDR3 is CSARDAVAGKGETQYF. In nucleotides, the CDR3 is TGCAGTGCCAGAGATGCTGTTGCGGGGAAAGGGGAGACCCAGTACTTC.

This clonotype has only a few counts. The J gene is TRBJ2-5, the V gene TRBV20-1; the match to TRBD1 covers 8 bases. From germline, CDR1 is DFQATT and CDR2 SNEGSKA (reference sequence). The CDR3 consists of 13 residues. CDR3 residues: CRFMSGGMETQYF. Here the CDR3 DNA reads TGCAGGTTTATGTCAGGGGGCATGGAGACCCAGTACTTC.

The chain recombines TRBV11-2 with TRBJ2-1; 12 nucleotides match TRBD2. Germline-derived CDR1 and CDR2 are SGHAT and FQNNGV. V lost 5 bases, J lost 12 bases, and 14 bases stayed unmatched. The CDR3 runs to 16 residues. The CDR3 sequence is CASSPPGLAGAPRQFF. Written as DNA, the CDR3 is TGTGCCAGCAGCCCTCCGGGACTAGCGGGCGCCCCGCGGCAGTTCTTC.

This rearrangement joins TRBV24-1 to TRBJ2-2, with 8 bases matching TRBD1. There are 15 residues in the CDR3. V dropped 7 bases and J dropped 5; count of bases not matched to a gene: 8. Germline V lookup: CDR1 KGHDR, CDR2 SFDVKD. In DNA form, the CDR3 reads TGTGCCACCAGAGGCCCAGGGGGCGGGACCGGGGAGCTGTTTTTT. Amino acids: CATRGPGGGTGELFF.

This clonotype was observed a few times. This rearrangement joins TRBV6-2 or TRBV6-3 to TRBJ2-3, with 7 bases lining up with TRBD2. The ends lost 6 bases at V and 2 bases at J; junction bases unmatched: 14. The germline V gene encodes CDR1 MNHEY and CDR2 SVGEGT. The CDR3 covers 17 residues. In DNA, the CDR3 is TGTGCCAGCAGAAACCGAAGGGGACTATCGGACACAGATACGCAGTATTTT. This gives the protein CASRNRRGLSDTDTQYF.

This clonotype was picked up a small number of times. The chain combines TRBV7-9 with TRBJ2-5; TRBD2 is a possible D gene (5 bases). Germline V lookup: CDR1 SEHNR, CDR2 FQNEAQ (reference sequence). The length of the CDR3 is 15 residues. Trimming left V 5 bases short and J 2 bases short, with 15 bases between. The CDR3 bases are TGTGCCAGCAGCCCGCTAGCCCGGGGTCAAGAGACCCAGTACTTC. Amino acid sequence: CASSPLARGQETQYF.

The CDR3 is CASSLDSPGLIQETQYF. CDR3 sequence (DNA): TGTGCCAGCAGCTTAGATTCCCCGGGACTCATACAAGAGACCCAGTACTTC. The chain couples TRBV11-2 to TRBJ2-5, with a possible D match to TRBD2 (6 bases). There are 17 residues in the CDR3. V was trimmed by 0 bases and J by 2 bases, leaving 16 bases between them. Germline V gene sequence: CDR1 SGHAT, CDR2 FQNNGV.

This clonotype appeared many times. The gene calls are TRBV12-3 or TRBV12-4 and TRBJ2-1; D is unresolved. V lost 3 bases and J 10 bases, leaving 10 bases between the germline ends. This CDR3 comprises 12 residues. CDR3: CASSFGDAEQFF. The CDR3 region has the DNA TGTGCCAGCAGTTTCGGTGACGCAGAGCAGTTCTTC.

The chain has TRBV28 and TRBJ1-2; weak D call: TRBD1 (5 bases). The CDR3 consists of 15 residues. V dropped 7 bases and J dropped 4 bases, with 19 bases sitting between them. Germline CDR1 reads MDHEN; CDR2 reads SYDVKM. The CDR3 is CASTPSPGDTYGYTF. CDR3 nucleotides: TGTGCCAGCACCCCCTCCCCGGGGGATACCTATGGCTACACCTTC.

This clonotype was seen more than once but under ten times. The V call is TRBV6-1, the J call TRBJ2-3; D is ambiguous. The V gene lost 9 bases and the J gene lost 4 bases, with 11 bases spanning the gap. Germline CDR1 MNHNS, CDR2 SASEGT. This CDR3 has 12 residues. The DNA for the CDR3 is TGTGCCAGTCAACAAAACTCAGATACGCAGTATTTT. Protein sequence: CASQQNSDTQYF.

The chain is built from TRBV15 and TRBJ1-5; D is ambiguous. Per the germline V gene, CDR1 is LNHNV and CDR2 is YYDKDF (reference sequence). The CDR3 totals 16 residues. Trimming pared 6 bases from V and 1 base from J, leaving 16 bases between. CDR3 sequence (DNA): TGTGCCACCAGTCCCGACGGGCAGAGAAGCAATCAGCCCCAGCATTTT. It specifies CATSPDGQRSNQPQHF.

This clonotype showed up just a few times. J is TRBJ1-1 and V is TRBV15; TRBD1 might be the D (5 bases). This CDR3 is 16 amino acids long. Trimming stripped 0 bases from V and 1 base from J, with 12 bases between. Germline CDR1 reads LNHNV; CDR2 reads YYDKDF (reference sequence). CDR3: CATSRDQGIGNTEAFF. The CDR3 DNA sequence: TGTGCCACCAGCAGAGATCAGGGTATAGGGAACACTGAAGCTTTCTTT.

This clonotype has just a few counts. The chain combines TRBV12-3 or TRBV12-4 with TRBJ2-4; TRBD1 might be the D (5 bases). The CDR3 has 15 amino acids. Trimming stripped 4 bases from V and 2 bases from J, with 12 bases between. The CDR3 is CASSWETGPKNIQYF. The CDR3 nucleotides are TGTGCCAGCAGTTGGGAAACAGGCCCCAAAAACATTCAGTACTTC.